This entry concerns a single T cell receptor (beta chain). Its antigen is unidentified. The entry originates in a study of cytomegalovirus exposure and HLA in healthy donors. The PCR used 60 Vbeta and 13 Jbeta primers. TCRdb's table, derived via immunoSEQ multiplex PCR, lists solely in-frame clones and lacks some. The sample lists under 200,000 clones; around 77% were seen once. Findings and caveats of the study: Most TCR sequences were rare, but some public TCRs occurred in many donors. Earlier findings revealed that most TCR beta V segments proved productive either about 87% or about 30% of the time. Some V segments, including TRBV6-2 and TRBV6-3, were excluded as indistinguishable. Association of a missense DCLRE1C variant with TCR beta V- and J-gene trimming was reported in a later analysis.

The CDR3 sequence is 15 residues long. The V and J ends lost 7 bases and 0 bases respectively, with 14 bases between them. Looked up from germline, CDR1 is MNHNY and CDR2 is SVGAGI (reference sequence). The clonotype originates from a man aged 35 to 55 in good health and CMV-seronegative. The chain employs TRBV6-6 and TRBJ2-3; D may be TRBD2 (6 bases). The material sequenced was PBMCs. CDR3: CASKTGAASTDTQYF. The CDR3 nucleotides are TGTGCCAGCAAAACGGGAGCGGCAAGCACAGATACGCAGTATTTT.